This TCR beta chain came from a study of blood T cell repertoires in COVID-19 (dated by TCRdb to 2020 to 2021). Broadly, across the study: Collaborator samples came from the United States, Italy and Spain and covered acute and convalescent phases of COVID-19. The prospective study material was composed of cDNA or gDNA derived from T cells, B-cell-depleted T cells, or PBMCs. Subjects who had been exposed to COVID-19, were actively infected with it, or had recovered from it provided the deeply sampled blood TCRbeta repertoires that made up the dataset. A freely available public database, intended as a resource for researchers studying the immune response to SARS-CoV-2, is where the repertoires were released. Samples came from the ongoing ImmuneRACE study (first 160 participants) plus 1,254 subjects from 6 global collaborators. The sample metadata nearly always contained a de-identified subject ID, COVID-19 status, age in years and sex. Where available, HLA class I and class II types were taken from metadata supplied by the sample provider and were not determined by assay-based typing. Overall study outcomes, separate from this receptor: How much clinical and demographic metadata was included differed by source and by participant, and the metadata was provided uncurated.

V and J are truncated by 4 bases and 7 bases respectively, leaving an intervening sequence of 18 bases. The germline V gene sets CDR1 to SGHTA and CDR2 to FQGTGA. Inclusive of the bounding cysteine and phenylalanine, the CDR3 is 15 residues long. Only the CDR3 DNA stays, 45 bases, in frame from base 1. Details on this clone: There is no known antigen for this receptor. Nothing much larger sits one base from this clone, and base qualities are not available.

Samples from volunteer blood donors who had recovered from COVID-19 were contributed by a second Seattle source. Collaborating institutions collected whole blood in K2EDTA tubes following their own protocols. Collaborator samples were shipped for TCRbeta analysis as frozen whole blood, isolated PBMCs, or DNA extracted from either sample type. TCRbeta CDR3 regions were amplified from genomic DNA using the immunoSEQ Assay, a bias-controlled multiplex PCR. The authors' pipeline ran thus. Nucleated cell counts per sample were estimated from amplification of reference gene primers within the assay. To quantify the absolute abundance of each unique TCRbeta CDR3 rearrangement, sequence reads were collapsed and filtered. For each sample, productive Simpson clonality was calculated as the square root of Simpson's diversity index across productive rearrangements. Not all clones reach the TCRdb copy of this immuneACCESS table, which keeps in-frame sequences only. Checked studies attribute under half of the gap to unresolved V genes and leave the rest unexplained. Clone size and V and J calls were adopted from that table, with D and trimming inferred from the DNA. Recorded for this sample are fewer than 200,000 clones; around 88% of them occurred a single time. Roughly a fifth of the sample belongs to the ten largest clones.

Material for sequencing was peripheral blood. The rearrangement combines TRBV7-3 with TRBJ2-3, and the D gene may be TRBD1, 6 bases matching. This sequence was found in an older woman who had recovered from COVID-19. The CDR3: CASSSPTGTLNTQYF. The DNA sequence is given as TGTGCCAGCAGCTCTCCGACAGGAACTCTTAATACGCAGTATTTT.